This TCR beta chain emerged from a study of cytomegalovirus exposure and HLA in healthy donors. Overall study findings and caveats: Later analysis associated a missense DCLRE1C variant with TCR beta V- and J-gene trimming. In terms of immune exposure information, only CMV serostatus was available.

As regards this clone: The antigen is unknown.

Trimming left V 5 bases short and J 4 bases short, with 12 bases between. The CDR3 runs 14 residues. CDR1 and CDR2 (germline): SGHRS, YFSETQ. This PCR relied on a set of 60 Vbeta primers and 13 Jbeta primers. Only in-frame clones appear in the TCRdb table, and some are missing; sequencing was by immunoSEQ multiplex PCR. The table shows 85,000 to 110,000 clones, with under 80% occurring only once. The gene calls are TRBV5-1 and TRBJ1-4; a weak D match, TRBD1 (5 bases). The specimen sequenced was PBMCs. The clonotype was recovered from a young woman in good health and CMV-seropositive. The CDR3 sequence: CASRARQNNEKLFF. CDR3 bases: TGCGCCAGCAGAGCGAGACAGAATAATGAAAAACTGTTTTTT.